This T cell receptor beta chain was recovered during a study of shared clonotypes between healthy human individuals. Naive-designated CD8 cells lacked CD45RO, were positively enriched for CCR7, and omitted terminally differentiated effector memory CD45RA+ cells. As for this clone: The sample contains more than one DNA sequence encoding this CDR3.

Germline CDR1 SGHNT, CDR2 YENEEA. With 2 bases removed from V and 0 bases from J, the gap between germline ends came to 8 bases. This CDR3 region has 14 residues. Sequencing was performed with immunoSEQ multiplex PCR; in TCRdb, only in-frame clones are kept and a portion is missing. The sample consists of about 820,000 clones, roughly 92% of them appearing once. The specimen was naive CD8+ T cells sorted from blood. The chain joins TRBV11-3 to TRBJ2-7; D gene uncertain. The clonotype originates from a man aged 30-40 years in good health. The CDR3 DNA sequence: TGTGCCAGCAGCTTAAGTGGAAGCTCCTACGAGCAGTACTTC. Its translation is CASSLSGSSYEQYF.